A selection of T cell receptor beta chains follows, all from one sample in a study of T cells in Graves' hyperthyroidism and ophthalmopathy. From the multiplex PCR reads, TCRdb called clonotypes with MiXCR, one entry per CDR3 protein. Here the sample spans 650,000 to 850,000 distinct CDR3 sequences, around a sixth being singletons. Sequenced input: blood. The receptors were gathered from a woman between 50 and 59 years old with Graves' hyperthyroidism that later progressed to Graves' ophthalmopathy. CDR3s include the opening cysteine and the closing phenylalanine or tryptophan. Each record gives: D gene, J gene, CDR3 length, V gene, clone size, CDR3 DNA, CDR3 protein. D genes are given only for firm matches. Clone size, where shown, is once, few, many, or a class for clones that have expanded.

d_call: .; j_call: TRBJ1-6; cdr3_length: 15; v_call: TRBV7-6; clone_size: .; cdr3_nt: TGTGCCAGCAGCGGCCCGACAGGCCATAATTCACCCCTCCACTTT; cdr3_aa: CASSGPTGHNSPLHF
d_call: .; j_call: TRBJ2-7; cdr3_length: 14; v_call: TRBV7-8; clone_size: many; cdr3_nt: TGTGCCAGCAGGACTACAGGGTTCTCCTACGAGCAGTACTTC; cdr3_aa: CASRTTGFSYEQYF
d_call: .; j_call: TRBJ2-7; cdr3_length: 13; v_call: TRBV15; clone_size: few; cdr3_nt: TGTGCCACCAGCAGGCCAGGCTCGGACGAGCAGTACTTC; cdr3_aa: CATSRPGSDEQYF
d_call: TRBD2; j_call: TRBJ2-1; cdr3_length: 14; v_call: TRBV2; clone_size: many; cdr3_nt: TGTGCCAGCAGTGAGGAGACTAGCTTTAGTGAGCAGTTCTTC; cdr3_aa: CASSEETSFSEQFF
d_call: TRBD2; j_call: TRBJ2-1; cdr3_length: 17; v_call: TRBV6-5; clone_size: .; cdr3_nt: TGTGCCAGCAGTTACTCGAGTTCTAGCGGGGGGCGCGGTGAGCAGTTCTTC; cdr3_aa: CASSYSSSSGGRGEQFF
d_call: .; j_call: TRBJ2-7; cdr3_length: 11; v_call: TRBV11-1; clone_size: many; cdr3_nt: TGTGCCAGCAGCTTAGACAGTTTGCAGTACTTC; cdr3_aa: CASSLDSLQYF
d_call: TRBD1; j_call: TRBJ2-4; cdr3_length: 13; v_call: TRBV2; clone_size: many; cdr3_nt: TGTGCCAGTGCAGGTCAGGACAGGTACATTCAGTACTTC; cdr3_aa: CASAGQDRYIQYF
d_call: .; j_call: TRBJ1-4; cdr3_length: 14; v_call: TRBV2; clone_size: few; cdr3_nt: TGTGCCAGCAGAACAGGGTTGTCTAATGAAAAACTGTTTTTT; cdr3_aa: CASRTGLSNEKLFF
d_call: TRBD1; j_call: TRBJ2-7; cdr3_length: 13; v_call: TRBV2; clone_size: few; cdr3_nt: TGTGCCAGCAGTGCAGGGGGCCACTACGAGCAGTACTTC; cdr3_aa: CASSAGGHYEQYF
d_call: .; j_call: TRBJ1-6; cdr3_length: 16; v_call: TRBV9; clone_size: many; cdr3_nt: TGTGCCAGCAGCTTCCGACCTTATCCTCCCAATTCACCCCTCCACTTT; cdr3_aa: CASSFRPYPPNSPLHF
d_call: .; j_call: TRBJ2-7; cdr3_length: 14; v_call: TRBV20-1; clone_size: many; cdr3_nt: TGCAGTGCAACTGCCCTCAGGGGCGAATACGAGCAGTACTTC; cdr3_aa: CSATALRGEYEQYF
d_call: TRBD1; j_call: TRBJ2-7; cdr3_length: 13; v_call: TRBV11-2; clone_size: many; cdr3_nt: TGTGCCAGCAGCTGGGGACAGTCCTACGAGCAGTACTTC; cdr3_aa: CASSWGQSYEQYF
d_call: TRBD2; j_call: TRBJ2-2; cdr3_length: 17; v_call: TRBV6-2/TRBV6-3; clone_size: .; cdr3_nt: TGTGCCAGCAGTTACTCGGCGGGGGGCCTAAACACCGGGGAGCTGTTTTTT; cdr3_aa: CASSYSAGGLNTGELFF
d_call: .; j_call: TRBJ2-7; cdr3_length: 11; v_call: TRBV6-1; clone_size: many; cdr3_nt: TGTGCCAGCAGGAACAGGTACGAGCAGTACTTC; cdr3_aa: CASRNRYEQYF
d_call: .; j_call: TRBJ2-3; cdr3_length: 16; v_call: TRBV19; clone_size: .; cdr3_nt: TGTGCCAGTAGTATAGGGGAGTGGGTTCGCACAGATACGCAGTATTTT; cdr3_aa: CASSIGEWVRTDTQYF
d_call: .; j_call: TRBJ1-5; cdr3_length: 11; v_call: TRBV15; clone_size: few; cdr3_nt: TGTGCCACCGGGGTAAAGGAGCCCCAGCATTTT; cdr3_aa: CATGVKEPQHF
d_call: .; j_call: TRBJ2-3; cdr3_length: 14; v_call: TRBV14; clone_size: .; cdr3_nt: TGTGCCAGCAGCCAAGAGAGTGAAACAGATACGCAGTATTTT; cdr3_aa: CASSQESETDTQYF
d_call: .; j_call: TRBJ1-4; cdr3_length: 14; v_call: TRBV30; clone_size: many; cdr3_nt: TGTGCCTGGGGGGTGGGTGCAACTAATGAAAAACTGTTTTTT; cdr3_aa: CAWGVGATNEKLFF
d_call: TRBD2; j_call: TRBJ2-7; cdr3_length: 15; v_call: TRBV7-2; clone_size: many; cdr3_nt: TGTGCCAGCAGCTCGCCGGGACTAGCGATGTACGAGCAGTACTTC; cdr3_aa: CASSSPGLAMYEQYF
d_call: .; j_call: TRBJ2-1; cdr3_length: 16; v_call: TRBV3-1; clone_size: .; cdr3_nt: TGTGCCAGCAGCCGCAAGACGGGGAGCTCCTACAATGAGCAGTTCTTC; cdr3_aa: CASSRKTGSSYNEQFF
d_call: TRBD1; j_call: TRBJ2-2; cdr3_length: 15; v_call: TRBV19; clone_size: .; cdr3_nt: TGTGCCACCATCCCCACAGGGGAAGTGACCGGGGAGCTGTTTTTT; cdr3_aa: CATIPTGEVTGELFF
d_call: .; j_call: TRBJ1-1; cdr3_length: 13; v_call: TRBV10-1; clone_size: few; cdr3_nt: TGCGCCAGCAGTGGTCGCCTGAACACTGAAGCTTTCTTT; cdr3_aa: CASSGRLNTEAFF
d_call: .; j_call: TRBJ2-7; cdr3_length: 14; v_call: TRBV7-6; clone_size: few; cdr3_nt: TGTGCCAGCAGCTTAGCAACCATAAACTACGAGCAGTACTTC; cdr3_aa: CASSLATINYEQYF
d_call: .; j_call: TRBJ2-2; cdr3_length: 18; v_call: TRBV5-4; clone_size: .; cdr3_nt: TGTGCCAGCAGCTTGGCACCCGGAGAGGGTATTAACACCGGGGAGCTGTTTTTT; cdr3_aa: CASSLAPGEGINTGELFF
d_call: .; j_call: TRBJ2-6; cdr3_length: 18; v_call: TRBV7-9; clone_size: .; cdr3_nt: TGTGCCAGCAGCTTAGGCGGCAGGGGTAGGTCTGGGGCCAACGTCCTGACTTTC; cdr3_aa: CASSLGGRGRSGANVLTF
d_call: TRBD1; j_call: TRBJ2-2; cdr3_length: 19; v_call: TRBV7-3; clone_size: .; cdr3_nt: TGTGCCAGCAGCCCCAACCCGCTATACCGGGACAGGAACACCGGGGAGCTGTTTTTT; cdr3_aa: CASSPNPLYRDRNTGELFF
d_call: .; j_call: TRBJ2-7; cdr3_length: 15; v_call: TRBV6-2/TRBV6-3; clone_size: .; cdr3_nt: TGTGCCAGCAGTTCTCGACCCTGGGGAACCTACGAGCAGTACTTC; cdr3_aa: CASSSRPWGTYEQYF
d_call: .; j_call: TRBJ1-1; cdr3_length: 13; v_call: TRBV6-5; clone_size: many; cdr3_nt: TGTGCCAGCAGTTATCGGCGGGGCTCCGAAGCTTTCTTT; cdr3_aa: CASSYRRGSEAFF
d_call: TRBD1; j_call: TRBJ2-1; cdr3_length: 14; v_call: TRBV7-2; clone_size: many; cdr3_nt: TGTGCCAGCAGCTACCGGACAGGATACAATGAGCAGTTCTTC; cdr3_aa: CASSYRTGYNEQFF
d_call: .; j_call: TRBJ1-5; cdr3_length: 12; v_call: TRBV12-3/TRBV12-4; clone_size: .; cdr3_nt: TGTGCCAGCCGGGGCCAGGATCAGCCCCAGCATTTT; cdr3_aa: CASRGQDQPQHF
d_call: .; j_call: TRBJ1-4; cdr3_length: 15; v_call: TRBV11-2; clone_size: .; cdr3_nt: TGTGCCAGCAGCTCCCAACAGACAACTAATGAAAAACTGTTTTTT; cdr3_aa: CASSSQQTTNEKLFF
d_call: TRBD1; j_call: TRBJ2-7; cdr3_length: 14; v_call: TRBV3-1; clone_size: many; cdr3_nt: TGTGCCAGCAGCCCCTACAGGGGGGCCTACGAGCAGTACTTC; cdr3_aa: CASSPYRGAYEQYF
d_call: .; j_call: TRBJ2-7; cdr3_length: 12; v_call: TRBV12-3/TRBV12-4; clone_size: many; cdr3_nt: TGTGCCAGCAGTTTAGCCTGGTACGAGCAGTACTTC; cdr3_aa: CASSLAWYEQYF
d_call: TRBD1; j_call: TRBJ1-2; cdr3_length: 15; v_call: TRBV5-1; clone_size: many; cdr3_nt: TGCGCCAGCAGCTTGGATGGGACAGGTGGTATTGGCTACACCTTC; cdr3_aa: CASSLDGTGGIGYTF
d_call: TRBD1; j_call: TRBJ2-3; cdr3_length: 13; v_call: TRBV30; clone_size: many; cdr3_nt: TGTGCCTGGAGTTTGACAGGGGGCGGCGAGCAGTATTTT; cdr3_aa: CAWSLTGGGEQYF
d_call: .; j_call: TRBJ2-5; cdr3_length: 12; v_call: TRBV7-6; clone_size: .; cdr3_nt: TGTGCCAGCAGCCGACTTCGGGAGACCCAGTACTTC; cdr3_aa: CASSRLRETQYF
d_call: TRBD2; j_call: TRBJ2-3; cdr3_length: 18; v_call: TRBV20-1; clone_size: .; cdr3_nt: TGCAGTGCTAGCTTCGGACTAGCGGGGGGGCTGGGCACAGATACGCAGTATTTT; cdr3_aa: CSASFGLAGGLGTDTQYF
d_call: .; j_call: TRBJ1-1; cdr3_length: 12; v_call: TRBV29-1; clone_size: .; cdr3_nt: TGCAGCGTTCCTGACAAGAACACTGAAGCTTTCTTT; cdr3_aa: CSVPDKNTEAFF
d_call: TRBD1; j_call: TRBJ1-6; cdr3_length: 16; v_call: TRBV19; clone_size: .; cdr3_nt: TGTGCCAGTAGTACCGGGACAGGGATTGACAATTCACCCCTCCACTTT; cdr3_aa: CASSTGTGIDNSPLHF
d_call: TRBD1; j_call: TRBJ1-1; cdr3_length: 14; v_call: TRBV20-1; clone_size: many; cdr3_nt: TGCAGTGCTAGAGAGACAGGGAGCATCACTGAAGCTTTCTTT; cdr3_aa: CSARETGSITEAFF
d_call: TRBD2; j_call: TRBJ2-1; cdr3_length: 17; v_call: TRBV10-1; clone_size: few; cdr3_nt: TGCGCCAGCAGTGATACCGGGGCTAGCGGGACATACAATGAGCAGTTCTTC; cdr3_aa: CASSDTGASGTYNEQFF
d_call: .; j_call: TRBJ1-4; cdr3_length: 15; v_call: TRBV12-3/TRBV12-4; clone_size: many; cdr3_nt: TGTGCCAGCAGTATGAGAGGGGCTTTGGATGAAAAACTGTTTTTT; cdr3_aa: CASSMRGALDEKLFF
d_call: .; j_call: TRBJ2-7; cdr3_length: 12; v_call: TRBV12-3/TRBV12-4; clone_size: many; cdr3_nt: TGTGCCAGCAGCCCTGAAAACTACGAGCAGTACTTC; cdr3_aa: CASSPENYEQYF
d_call: .; j_call: TRBJ1-1; cdr3_length: 17; v_call: TRBV14; clone_size: .; cdr3_nt: TGTGCCAGCGAAATTTACCCTCCGCATCCCTCTAACACTGAAGCTTTCTTT; cdr3_aa: CASEIYPPHPSNTEAFF
d_call: .; j_call: TRBJ1-1; cdr3_length: 14; v_call: TRBV19; clone_size: few; cdr3_nt: TGTGCCAGTAAATGGGGCGCAGGGAACACTGAAGCTTTCTTT; cdr3_aa: CASKWGAGNTEAFF
d_call: .; j_call: TRBJ1-1; cdr3_length: 15; v_call: TRBV6-1; clone_size: few; cdr3_nt: TGTGCCAGCATCAACACTCGGGAGGGCTCCACTGAAGCTTTCTTT; cdr3_aa: CASINTREGSTEAFF
d_call: TRBD1; j_call: TRBJ1-1; cdr3_length: 16; v_call: TRBV7-9; clone_size: .; cdr3_nt: TGTGCCAGCAGCCGGGACAGGGGGCAAGGGGGCACTGAAGCTTTCTTT; cdr3_aa: CASSRDRGQGGTEAFF
d_call: .; j_call: TRBJ2-1; cdr3_length: 16; v_call: TRBV7-9; clone_size: .; cdr3_nt: TGTGCCAGCAGCTTAGACCTGGGGGTTCACAACAATGAGCAGTTCTTC; cdr3_aa: CASSLDLGVHNNEQFF
d_call: .; j_call: TRBJ1-6; cdr3_length: 15; v_call: TRBV30; clone_size: many; cdr3_nt: TGTGCCTGGACCGGGACACCGGTCTATAATTCACCCCTCCACTTT; cdr3_aa: CAWTGTPVYNSPLHF
d_call: .; j_call: TRBJ2-1; cdr3_length: 15; v_call: TRBV7-2; clone_size: .; cdr3_nt: TGTGCCAGCAGCTTAGAGGGTTCAGTCTACAATGAGCAGTTCTTC; cdr3_aa: CASSLEGSVYNEQFF
d_call: .; j_call: TRBJ1-2; cdr3_length: 15; v_call: TRBV5-6; clone_size: many; cdr3_nt: TGTGCCAGCAGCCCTACAGGAACGAGGGGCTATGGCTACACCTTC; cdr3_aa: CASSPTGTRGYGYTF
d_call: .; j_call: TRBJ1-3; cdr3_length: 16; v_call: TRBV11-2; clone_size: many; cdr3_nt: TGTGCCAGCAGCTTGCCCCACGGGGGAGGTGGAAACACCATATATTTT; cdr3_aa: CASSLPHGGGGNTIYF
d_call: .; j_call: TRBJ1-2; cdr3_length: 15; v_call: TRBV20-1; clone_size: few; cdr3_nt: TGCAGTGCTCAGACCAGTTCCATCTACGGCTATGGCTACACCTTC; cdr3_aa: CSAQTSSIYGYGYTF
d_call: .; j_call: TRBJ1-5; cdr3_length: 13; v_call: TRBV4-1; clone_size: few; cdr3_nt: TGCGCCAGCAGCCAAGCAGGGGTTGAGCCCCAGCATTTT; cdr3_aa: CASSQAGVEPQHF
d_call: .; j_call: TRBJ1-1; cdr3_length: 13; v_call: TRBV20-1; clone_size: .; cdr3_nt: TGCAGCGTCTTTCAGGGTCTTAACACTGAAGCTTTCTTT; cdr3_aa: CSVFQGLNTEAFF
d_call: .; j_call: TRBJ2-3; cdr3_length: 14; v_call: TRBV11-3; clone_size: many; cdr3_nt: TGTGCCAGCAGCGCAACAGGGAGCACAGATACGCAGTATTTT; cdr3_aa: CASSATGSTDTQYF
d_call: .; j_call: TRBJ2-1; cdr3_length: 13; v_call: TRBV3-1; clone_size: few; cdr3_nt: TGTGCCAGCAGCCAAGATAGGATCAATGAGCAGTTCTTC; cdr3_aa: CASSQDRINEQFF
d_call: .; j_call: TRBJ1-3; cdr3_length: 16; v_call: TRBV6-2/TRBV6-3; clone_size: .; cdr3_nt: TGTGCCAGCAGTGTGAGTCCCAGGGGACCTGGAAACACCATATATTTT; cdr3_aa: CASSVSPRGPGNTIYF
d_call: .; j_call: TRBJ2-3; cdr3_length: 15; v_call: TRBV2; clone_size: many; cdr3_nt: TGTGCCAGCAGTGGATATGACAGGAGCACAGATACGCAGTATTTT; cdr3_aa: CASSGYDRSTDTQYF